This TCR beta chain was sequenced for a study of T cell responses to AZD1222 COVID-19 vaccine. The CDR3 covers 13 residues. Germline CDR1 reads SGHRS; CDR2 reads YFSETQ. V was cut by 5 bases and J by 6 bases, with 14 bases left in between. Clones were read by immunoSEQ multiplex PCR, and TCRdb kept only the in-frame ones, dropping some. Of about 70,000 clones in the sample, around four fifths were seen once. The sample in question was peripheral blood, obtained 28 days after the second AZD1222 dose. The sequence was obtained from an adult who received the AZD1222 COVID-19 vaccine. The J gene is TRBJ1-2, the V gene TRBV5-1; tentatively, D is TRBD1 (6 bases). CDR3 sequence (DNA): TGCGCCAGCAGATTTGACAGGCGTGATGGCTACACCTTC. Its protein product is CASRFDRRDGYTF.